The 20 T cell receptor beta chains presented below share a single source sample, sequenced in a study of cytomegalovirus exposure and HLA in healthy donors. Primers included in the PCR were 60 Vbeta and 13 Jbeta primers. Assay: immunoSEQ multiplex PCR; the TCRdb copy retains only in-frame clones and omits some. The table includes some 60,000 clones, around 85% detected once. Sequencing was carried out using PBMCs. Receptors originate from a man aged 40-49 years in good health and CMV-seronegative.

The rearrangement links TRBV7-2 to TRBJ1-6; D possibly corresponds to TRBD1 (6 bases). CDR1 is SGHTA and CDR2 is FQGNSA in the germline V gene. V lost 4 bases to trimming and J lost 9 bases, with 7 bases between them. The CDR3 sequence is 12 residues long. The CDR3 protein is CASSWTVSPLHF. CDR3 DNA: TGTGCCAGCAGCTGGACAGTTTCACCCCTCCACTTT.

This chain connects TRBV6-6 to TRBJ2-3; the match to TRBD1 covers 7 bases. V shed 5 bases, J shed 0 bases, and the junction held 8 bases outside the gene matches. This CDR3 spans 16 amino acids. Germline V gene lookup returns CDR1 MNHNY and CDR2 SVGAGI (reference sequence). This CDR3 reads CASSRYRGRSTDTQYF. CDR3 DNA: TGTGCCAGCAGTCGGTACAGGGGTCGTAGCACAGATACGCAGTATTTT.

The chain carries TRBV19 and TRBJ1-1, with D possibly matching TRBD1 (6 bases). The V end lost 5 bases, the J end lost 3 bases, and 22 bases lay between the germline ends. The CDR3 is 17 amino acids. Germline values: CDR1 LNHDA, CDR2 SQIVND (reference sequence). Written as DNA, the CDR3 is TGTGCCAGTAGTCACGACAGGTTGGCTAGTAGGGACACTGAAGCTTTCTTT. Residues: CASSHDRLASRDTEAFF.

J is TRBJ1-5 and V is TRBV27, with 10 bases identical to TRBD1. With V trimmed by 9 bases and J by 1 base, 9 bases remained unmatched. The germline CDR1 and CDR2 sequences are MNHEY and SMNVEV (reference sequence). The CDR3 contains 16 residues. The DNA for the CDR3 is TGTGCCAGTAGGGACAGGGGTCAACCCAGCAATCAGCCCCAGCATTTT. It codes for CASRDRGQPSNQPQHF.

The V gene is TRBV5-1, the J gene TRBJ2-3; 16 positions agree with TRBD2. This CDR3 is 19 amino acids long. The germline V gene has CDR1 SGHRS and CDR2 YFSETQ. The ends lost 3 bases at V and 1 base at J; junction bases unmatched: 8. CDR3 nucleotide sequence: TGCGCCAGCAGCTCGGAAGGGACTAGCGGGGGGGTAGGCACAGATACGCAGTATTTT. This codes for CASSSEGTSGGVGTDTQYF.

This chain connects TRBV9 to TRBJ1-6; 7 bases line up with TRBD1. V shed 3 bases, J shed 7 bases, and the junction held 13 bases outside the gene matches. Germline V gives CDR1 SGDLS, CDR2 YYNGEE. The CDR3 loop spans 17 amino acids. In DNA, the CDR3 is TGTGCCAGCAGCGGACAGATAGGGGGCTTCCCCAATTCACCCCTCCACTTT. Translating it yields CASSGQIGGFPNSPLHF. The variable domain in full, with the rest retrieved from reference TRBV9 and TRBJ1-6, is DSGVTQTPKHLITATGQRVTLRCSPRSGDLSVYWYQQSLDQGLQFLIQYYNGEERAKGNILERFSAQQFPDLHSELNLSSLELGDSALYFCASSGQIGGFPNSPLHFGNGTRLTVT.

J is TRBJ1-2 and V is TRBV7-8, with D tentatively TRBD1 (5 bases). Trimming left V 1 base short and J 0 bases short, with 6 bases between. CDR1 and CDR2 from the germline V gene are SGHVS and FQNEAQ. This CDR3 has 14 residues. CDR3 sequence reads: CASSLGGANYGYTF. The CDR3 nucleotides are TGTGCCAGCAGCTTAGGGGGGGCTAACTATGGCTACACCTTC. The variable domain in full, with the rest retrieved from reference TRBV7-8 and TRBJ1-2, is GAGVSQSPRYKVAKRGQDVALRCDPISGHVSLFWYQQALGQGPEFLTYFQNEAQLDKSGLPSDRFFAERPEGSVSTLKIQRTQQEDSAVYLCASSLGGANYGYTFGSGTRLTVV.

The V call is TRBV5-6, the J call TRBJ2-3; 10 nucleotides agree with TRBD2. Germline V lookup: CDR1 SGHDT, CDR2 YYEEEE. This CDR3 spans 16 amino acids. V dropped 1 base and J dropped 1; count of bases not matched to a gene: 3. This CDR3 reads CASSLWSGGGTDTQYF. The CDR3 region has the DNA TGTGCCAGCAGCTTGTGGAGCGGGGGGGGCACAGATACGCAGTATTTT.

The genes are TRBV7-9 and TRBJ2-1, with 8 positions matching TRBD2. This CDR3 comprises 17 residues. Germline V gives CDR1 SEHNR, CDR2 FQNEAQ (reference sequence). Trimming at V came to 3 bases and at J to 10 bases, leaving 17 bases not matched to a gene. Written as DNA, the CDR3 is TGTGCCAGCAGCTTCCCGGGGATGGCGGGGGGAACTGGGGAGCAGTTCTTC. Protein: CASSFPGMAGGTGEQFF.

The gene calls are TRBV5-1 and TRBJ1-1; D unresolved. Germline assignment: CDR1 SGHRS and CDR2 YFSETQ. The CDR3 spans 14 residues. Between the trimmed V and J ends, which lost 4 bases and 10 bases, there was a span of 20 bases. The CDR3 DNA is TGCGCCAGCAGCCCGGGGAGGTTCACGGGGAGAGCTTTCTTT. Translated: CASSPGRFTGRAFF.

The chain couples TRBV6-5 to TRBJ2-5; D might be TRBD1 (6 bases). Germline CDR1 reads MNHEY; CDR2 reads SVGAGI. The CDR3 is made up of 13 amino acids. V dropped 2 bases and J dropped 6 bases, with 10 bases sitting between them. The CDR3 DNA reads as TGTGCCAGCAGTTACGGGGGCTCGAAGACCCAGTACTTC. It codes for CASSYGGSKTQYF.

The gene calls are TRBV5-5 and TRBJ1-1; D call uncertain. Germline assignment: CDR1 SGHKS and CDR2 YYEKEE (reference sequence). The CDR3 consists of 13 residues. V was pared by 0 bases and J by 1 base, with 4 bases between. CDR3 in amino acids: CASSLGPNTEAFF. The CDR3, as DNA: TGTGCCAGCAGCTTGGGGCCGAACACTGAAGCTTTCTTT.

The rearrangement joins TRBV5-6 to TRBJ2-3, with 9 positions matching TRBD1. Per the germline V gene, CDR1 is SGHDT and CDR2 is YYEEEE. Trimming at V came to 6 bases and at J to 1 base, leaving 6 bases not matched to a gene. CDR3 length: 15 amino acids. The DNA for the CDR3 is TGTGCCAGCATATTTACAGGGGGCGGCACAGATACGCAGTATTTT. It encodes CASIFTGGGTDTQYF.

This clone was seen a handful of times. The chain carries TRBV4-3 and TRBJ1-3; D unresolved. Deletions cut 6 bases from V and 0 bases from J, with 6 bases between. This CDR3 has 13 residues. CDR1 and CDR2 (germline): LGHNA, YSLEER. The CDR3 sequence: CASSYSSGNTIYF. CDR3 nucleotide sequence: TGCGCCAGCAGTTATAGCTCTGGAAACACCATATATTTT.

This clone was recorded once. The chain carries TRBV2 and TRBJ2-5; D is uncertain. Germline assignment: CDR1 SNHLY and CDR2 FYNNEI. V lost 7 bases and J 2 bases, leaving 11 bases between the germline ends. The CDR3 has 13 amino acids. The CDR3 bases are TGTGCCAGCACCCGCGGTAATCAAGAGACCCAGTACTTC. Its translation is CASTRGNQETQYF.

This clone appeared a few times. This chain links TRBV19 with TRBJ1-5; D may be TRBD1 (6 bases). V lost 3 bases and J lost 2, with 26 bases in between. Germline loops: CDR1 LNHDA, CDR2 SQIVND (reference sequence). This CDR3 has 20 residues. CDR3 amino acids: CASSIVTGRGGMGGNQPQHF. DNA for the CDR3: TGTGCCAGTAGTATCGTTACGGGTAGGGGGGGAATGGGTGGCAATCAGCCCCAGCATTTT.

CDR3 in amino acids: CASTGTTYEQYF. CDR3 nucleotide sequence: TGCGCCTCGACAGGTACCACCTACGAGCAGTACTTC. The chain uses TRBV10-2 and TRBJ2-7; a possible D gene is TRBD1 (6 bases). V gave up 11 bases and J gave up 2 bases, with 13 bases separating them. CDR3 length equals 12 residues. In germline, CDR1 is WSHSY, CDR2 SAAADI.

The V and J genes are TRBV6-1 and TRBJ2-3; 7 bases fit TRBD2. Germline CDR1 reads MNHNS; CDR2 reads SASEGT. The CDR3 extends over 16 amino acids. The V segment lost 4 bases and the J segment 7 bases; nucleotides outside the gene matches: 14. The CDR3 loop is CASSAPGLGGTNTQYF. CDR3 nucleotides: TGTGCCAGCAGTGCCCCCGGACTAGGAGGAACGAATACGCAGTATTTT.

The V call is TRBV7-2, the J call TRBJ2-2, with 9 bases lining up with TRBD2. The V segment lost 7 bases and the J segment 3 bases; nucleotides outside the gene matches: 9. Germline V gene data show CDR1 as SGHTA and CDR2 as FQGNSA. The CDR3 runs 16 residues. The CDR3 sequence: CASNRGGGAYTGELFF. In nucleotides, the CDR3 is TGTGCCAGCAACCGGGGCGGGGGGGCCTACACCGGGGAGCTGTTTTTT. Looking up the rest from reference TRBV7-2 and TRBJ2-2 gives the full variable domain: GAGVSQSPSNKVTEKGKDVELRCDPISGHTALYWYRQSLGQGLEFLIYFQGNSAPDKSGLPSDRFSAERTGGSVSTLTIQRTQQEDSAVYLCASNRGGGAYTGELFFGEGSRLTVL.

The chain links TRBV5-4 to TRBJ2-2; 7 nucleotides line up with TRBD2. V lost 4 bases, J lost 1 base, and 13 bases stayed unmatched. Per germline, CDR1 SGHNT and CDR2 YYREEE (reference sequence). The CDR3 totals 18 residues. The CDR3 here is CASSRGLLGGGNTGELFF. As DNA, the CDR3 is TGTGCCAGCAGCAGGGGACTCTTAGGCGGGGGGAACACCGGGGAGCTGTTTTTT.